The 23 T cell receptor beta chains in this list originate from one sample, sequenced in a study of cytomegalovirus exposure and HLA in healthy donors. The PCR made use of 60 Vbeta and 13 Jbeta primers. The data were produced by immunoSEQ multiplex PCR, yet TCRdb's version contains in-frame clones alone and is incomplete. The data contain about 150,000 clones, around 80% of them singletons. Material: PBMCs. These TCRs come from a boy aged 2 to 10 in good health and CMV-seronegative.

This CDR3 reads CASSPNLRTGGVPAYGYTF. The CDR3 DNA reads as TGTGCCAGCAGCCCAAACCTCAGGACAGGGGGAGTTCCTGCCTATGGCTACACCTTC. V and J are TRBV7-8 and TRBJ1-2; 10 nucleotides match TRBD1. With V trimmed by 5 bases and J by 4 bases, 19 bases remained unmatched. Germline values: CDR1 SGHVS, CDR2 FQNEAQ. This CDR3 is built from 19 residues.

This chain uses TRBV6-1 with TRBJ1-1; no reliable D call. The CDR3 is 14 residues long. Trimming left V 6 bases short and J 5 bases short, with 16 bases between. The germline V gene has CDR1 MNHNS and CDR2 SASEGT. The CDR3 loop reads CASSADTRGTEAFF. CDR3 sequence (DNA): TGTGCCAGCAGCGCCGATACTCGAGGGACTGAAGCTTTCTTT.

The chain employs TRBV6-5 and TRBJ2-1; 8 bases fit TRBD2. V shed 7 bases and J 1 base; nucleotides not matched to a gene: 3. Germline V gives CDR1 MNHEY, CDR2 SVGAGI. This CDR3 is built from 14 residues. The CDR3 is CASTRGGSYNEQFF. CDR3 sequence (DNA): TGTGCCAGCACCCGGGGGGGGTCCTACAATGAGCAGTTCTTC.

In this sample, this clone turned up a few times. This sequence joins TRBV5-1 and TRBJ1-1, with a weak D call TRBD1 (5 bases). The CDR3 runs 14 residues. Trimming removed 2 bases from V and 7 bases from J, with 15 bases in between. The germline V gene encodes CDR1 SGHRS and CDR2 YFSETQ. This chain's CDR3 is CASSFMGWGGEAFF. The CDR3 coding sequence is TGCGCCAGCAGCTTTATGGGGTGGGGCGGTGAAGCTTTCTTT.

The V gene is TRBV30, the J gene TRBJ2-1; D is perhaps TRBD2 (7 bases). Germline V CDR1 and CDR2: GTSNPN, SVGIG (reference sequence). V dropped 2 bases and J dropped 6 bases, with 14 bases sitting between them. This CDR3 is 14 amino acids long. CDR3 nucleotide sequence: TGTGCCTGGAGTAGGGGGGGCGGATTCAATGAGCAGTTCTTC. Residues: CAWSRGGGFNEQFF.

The chain recombines TRBV6-1 with TRBJ2-7, with 7 bases aligning to TRBD2. CDR1 and CDR2 (germline): MNHNS, SASEGT. With V trimmed by 3 bases and J by 4 bases, 6 bases remained unmatched. The CDR3 sequence is 14 residues long. The CDR3, as DNA: TGTGCCAGCAGTGACGGACTAGGACCTTACGAGCAGTACTTC. It is translated as CASSDGLGPYEQYF.

This clone was seen once. V usage is TRBV29-1 and J usage is TRBJ1-2; tentatively, D is TRBD1 (6 bases). V was clipped by 7 bases and J by 11 bases, with 17 bases between them. CDR3 size: 11 residues. Germline CDR1 and CDR2: SQVTM and ANQGSEA. The CDR3 sequence is CSANRDTKYTF. The CDR3 nucleotides read TGCAGCGCAAACCGGGACACAAAATACACCTTC.

DNA for the CDR3: TGTGCCAGCAGCATAAATAGCGGGTTGTACAATGAGCAGTTCTTC. This gives the protein CASSINSGLYNEQFF. V usage is TRBV7-2 and J usage is TRBJ2-1; 7 bases agree with TRBD2. Trimming took 5 bases from V and 4 from J; bases not matched to a gene: 8. The CDR3 is 15 residues long. CDR1 is SGHTA and CDR2 is FQGNSA in the germline V gene.

The CDR3 reads CAWSVAGSSNQPQHF. In DNA form, the CDR3 reads TGTGCCTGGAGTGTAGCCGGGAGTAGCAATCAGCCCCAGCATTTT. The chain has TRBV30 and TRBJ1-5; D not resolved. Trimming left V 0 bases short and J 0 bases short, with 9 bases between. CDR1 is GTSNPN, CDR2 SVGIG, per germline (reference sequence). The CDR3 is 15 residues long.

The V gene is TRBV5-6, the J gene TRBJ2-3; a weak D match, TRBD1 (6 bases). The V gene lost 4 bases and the J gene lost 8 bases, with 11 bases spanning the gap. CDR3 length: 12 amino acids. Germline V gives CDR1 SGHDT, CDR2 YYEEEE. DNA for the CDR3: TGTGCCAGCAGCCCCGGACAGAGTACGCAGTATTTT. This translates into CASSPGQSTQYF. Filled out from reference TRBV5-6 and TRBJ2-3, the complete variable domain reads DAGVTQSPTHLIKTRGQQVTLRCSPKSGHDTVSWYQQALGQGPQFIFQYYEEEERQRGNFPDRFSGHQFPNYSSELNVNALLLGDSALYLCASSPGQSTQYFGPGTRLTVL.

This clone was seen a handful of times. J is TRBJ2-7 and V is TRBV4-3, with TRBD2 matching 10 bases. The CDR3 has 14 amino acids. Germline V lookup: CDR1 LGHNA, CDR2 YSLEER. Trimming took 1 base from V and 7 from J; bases not matched to a gene: 4. The CDR3 reads CASSQASGRREQYF. DNA for the CDR3: TGCGCCAGCAGCCAAGCTAGCGGGAGAAGAGAGCAGTACTTC.

The rearrangement links TRBV6-1 to TRBJ1-1, with D tentatively TRBD1 (5 bases). The germline V and J ends were trimmed by 9 bases and 1 base, with 6 bases remaining between them. Germline V gene data show CDR1 as MNHNS and CDR2 as SASEGT. The CDR3 has 11 amino acids. CDR3 region: CASDRNTEAFF. The CDR3 DNA follows: TGTGCCAGTGACAGGAACACTGAAGCTTTCTTT.

This clone is a singleton in its sample. The chain joins TRBV30 to TRBJ1-6; a weak D match, TRBD1 (5 bases). V was shortened by 2 bases and J by 5 bases, with 7 bases between the two germline ends. Germline loops: CDR1 GTSNPN, CDR2 SVGIG (reference sequence). This CDR3 spans 13 amino acids. Here the CDR3 DNA reads TGTGCCTGGAGTCCGGGGGATAATTCACCCCTCCACTTT. The encoded protein is CAWSPGDNSPLHF. The full variable domain, in which reference TRBV30 and TRBJ1-6 provide the parts outside the CDR3, is SQTIHQWPATLVQPVGSPLSLECTVEGTSNPNLYWYRQAAGRGLQLLFYSVGIGQISSEVPQNLSASRPQDRQFILSSKKLLLSDSGFYLCAWSPGDNSPLHFGNGTRLTVT.

The genes are TRBV27 and TRBJ1-6, with a weak D call TRBD1 (5 bases). Germline V gives CDR1 MNHEY, CDR2 SMNVEV (reference sequence). The CDR3 is 18 residues long. V was cut by 2 bases and J by 6 bases, with 20 bases left in between. The CDR3 DNA reads TGTGCCAGCAGTTTAAGGGGAGGGTTGTGGCAGACTAATTCACCCCTCCACTTT. Protein sequence: CASSLRGGLWQTNSPLHF.

The rearrangement uses TRBV14 and TRBJ1-1; possible D gene TRBD1, 5 bases. Germline V lookup: CDR1 SGHDN, CDR2 FVKESK. This CDR3 contains 16 residues. The V gene lost 2 bases and the J gene lost 0 bases, with 13 bases spanning the gap. CDR3 bases: TGTGCCAGCAGCCAAAGACAGCCGTCCTTGAACACTGAAGCTTTCTTT. Translation gives CASSQRQPSLNTEAFF.

The CDR3 nucleotides are TGTGCCAGCAGTGACTCGGAGGAGGGGAGTGAGCAGTTCTTC. Its protein product is CASSDSEEGSEQFF. The chain employs TRBV6-4 and TRBJ2-1; D might be TRBD2 (6 bases). Trimming removed 0 bases at V and 9 bases at J, with 12 bases between. The CDR3 loop spans 14 amino acids. The germline gives CDR1 MRHNA, CDR2 SNTAGT.

The chain links TRBV7-6 to TRBJ2-5; 9 bases are shared with TRBD1. V gave up 5 bases and J gave up 5 bases; unmatched junction bases: 6. The germline V gene has CDR1 SGHVS and CDR2 FNYEAQ. The CDR3 totals 14 residues. The CDR3 here is CASSRTGDEETQYF. The CDR3 nucleotides read TGTGCCAGCAGCCGGACAGGGGATGAGGAGACCCAGTACTTC.

The J gene is TRBJ2-5, the V gene TRBV7-2; 11 bases match TRBD2. V lost 5 bases, J lost 5 bases, and 13 bases stayed unmatched. The germline CDR1 and CDR2 sequences are SGHTA and FQGNSA. This CDR3 is 17 amino acids long. CDR3 coding DNA: TGTGCCAGCAGCGCCCGGACTAGCGGGTTTTTTTTGGAGACCCAGTACTTC. It yields the protein CASSARTSGFFLETQYF.

This clone appeared a few times. The CDR3 here is CASSFRPGEQYF. The CDR3 region has the DNA TGTGCCAGCAGCTTTAGGCCGGGCGAGCAGTACTTC. The rearrangement uses TRBV5-4 and TRBJ2-7, with unresolved D. Germline V gives CDR1 SGHNT, CDR2 YYREEE (reference sequence). The CDR3 length is 12 residues. Trimming shortened V by 2 bases and J by 6 bases, and 9 bases separated the two germline ends.

V and J are TRBV7-8 and TRBJ1-1, with 7 nucleotides matching TRBD1. V lost 5 bases and J lost 3; bases outside the gene matches: 6. The CDR3 length is 14 residues. Germline V gene sequence: CDR1 SGHVS, CDR2 FQNEAQ. In nucleotides, the CDR3 is TGTGCCAGCAGCCATGACAGGGCGGACACTGAAGCTTTCTTT. Amino acids: CASSHDRADTEAFF.

The chain uses TRBV2 and TRBJ1-2, with 7 bases matching TRBD1. The CDR3 sequence is 15 residues long. Germline V gene data show CDR1 as SNHLY and CDR2 as FYNNEI. Unmatched junction bases numbered 12, after V lost 11 bases and J lost 0 bases. CDR3 residues: CASRQGAFSNYGYTF. The DNA of the CDR3 is TGTGCCTCCCGACAGGGAGCCTTTTCTAACTATGGCTACACCTTC.

DNA of the CDR3: TGTGCCAGCAGTCAAAGCGGGATAAGCTCCTACGAGCAGTACTTC. Translating gives CASSQSGISSYEQYF. The rearrangement uses TRBV2 and TRBJ2-7; TRBD2 matches 7 bases. Germline V gives CDR1 SNHLY, CDR2 FYNNEI. CDR3 length equals 15 residues. Trimming cost V 5 bases and J 0 bases; bases outside gene matches: 7.

This clone has only a few counts. This chain connects TRBV14 to TRBJ1-1; 9 nucleotides agree with TRBD1. With 2 bases clipped from V and 6 bases from J, the junction kept 7 bases outside the gene matches. The CDR3 consists of 15 residues. The germline V gene has CDR1 SGHDN and CDR2 FVKESK. The CDR3 DNA reads as TGTGCCAGCAGCCAAAGGACAGGGGTAGGGGCTGAAGCTTTCTTT. Translation: CASSQRTGVGAEAFF.